The 24 T cell receptor beta chains in this list originate from one sample, sequenced in a study of CD8 T cells in Susac syndrome. An input of roughly 0.5 to 1 ug of RNA was subjected to reverse transcription using random hexamers. A single record per CDR3 protein comes from TCRdb applying MiXCR to the immunoSEQ multiplex PCR reads. The table records some 180,000 distinct CDR3 sequences, approximately 94% of them present only once. The sample comprised CD4+ T cells from PBMCs. These receptors were taken from a human donor in good health.

The chain recombines TRBV30 with TRBJ1-2; possibly TRBD1 for D (5 bases). Germline V lookup: CDR1 GTSNPN, CDR2 SVGIG (reference sequence). V lost 1 base to trimming and J lost 4 bases, with 10 bases between them. The CDR3 is 13 amino acids. CDR3 loop: CAWSESGVYGYTF. CDR3 DNA sequence: TGTGCCTGGAGTGAATCGGGGGTCTATGGCTACACCTTC. The whole variable domain, filled in from reference TRBV30 and TRBJ1-2, reads SQTIHQWPATLVQPVGSPLSLECTVEGTSNPNLYWYRQAAGRGLQLLFYSVGIGQISSEVPQNLSASRPQDRQFILSSKKLLLSDSGFYLCAWSESGVYGYTFGSGTRLTVV.

The chain links TRBV6-2 or TRBV6-3 to TRBJ2-3; D may be TRBD1 (6 bases). Germline CDR1 is MNHEY and CDR2 is SVGEGT. The CDR3 runs 17 residues. V lost 2 bases, J lost 0 bases, and 15 bases lay in between. In DNA, the CDR3 is TGTGCCAGCAGTTACGCCCTCCTACAGGGCAGCACAGATACGCAGTATTTT. Its protein product is CASSYALLQGSTDTQYF.

The chain carries TRBV15 and TRBJ1-5, with TRBD1 identical over 10 bases. V lost 5 bases to trimming and J lost 11 bases; unmatched junction nucleotides: 18. The CDR3 contains 17 residues. Germline assignment: CDR1 LNHNV and CDR2 YYDKDF (reference sequence). The CDR3 spells CATSSHEDRTGGRAQHF. The CDR3 DNA sequence: TGTGCCACCAGCTCCCATGAGGATCGGACAGGGGGTCGGGCCCAGCATTTT.

The rearrangement joins TRBV6-1 to TRBJ2-1; no clear D gene. Germline values: CDR1 MNHNS, CDR2 SASEGT. Trimming shortened V by 8 bases and J by 3 bases, and 5 bases separated the two germline ends. This CDR3 is built from 11 residues. CDR3: CASRDYNEQFF. The CDR3 nucleotides are TGTGCCAGCCGCGACTACAATGAGCAGTTCTTC.

This clonotype appeared once. The chain uses TRBV3-1 and TRBJ2-2, with 7 bases lining up with TRBD2. After removal of 0 bases from V and 5 bases from J, the junction contained 12 bases not matched to a gene. The CDR3 length is 18 residues. The germline V gene encodes CDR1 LGHDT and CDR2 YNNKEL (reference sequence). The CDR3 here is CASSQEPLGGRWTGELFF. CDR3 nucleotides: TGTGCCAGCAGCCAAGAACCTCTAGGCGGGAGATGGACCGGGGAGCTGTTTTTT.

This rearrangement joins TRBV6-1 to TRBJ2-1; 7 bases align to TRBD2. The CDR3 is 15 amino acids. Germline CDR1 and CDR2: MNHNS and SASEGT. The V and J ends lost 7 bases and 6 bases, in that order; junction bases with no gene match: 12. The CDR3 DNA reads TGTGCCAGCACCCGCGCGGGGGTTCGGGGCAATGAGCAGTTCTTC. Amino acids: CASTRAGVRGNEQFF.

This clonotype was seen a single time. This chain's CDR3 is CSARVPYLLAGAGDTQYF. The CDR3 DNA reads as TGCAGTGCTAGAGTCCCGTATCTACTAGCGGGAGCTGGAGATACGCAGTATTTT. The chain carries TRBV20-1 and TRBJ2-3; 11 nucleotides line up with TRBD2. CDR3 length equals 18 residues. After removal of 1 base from V and 5 bases from J, the junction contained 14 bases not matched to a gene. Germline lookup yields CDR1 DFQATT and CDR2 SNEGSKA (reference sequence).

The CDR3 region has the DNA TGCAGTGCTAGAGACCGGACAGGGAGCTATGGCTACACCTTC. Its translation: CSARDRTGSYGYTF. This chain connects TRBV20-1 to TRBJ1-2, with TRBD1 matching over 8 bases. Unmatched junction bases numbered 4, after V lost 0 bases and J lost 4 bases. CDR1 is DFQATT, CDR2 SNEGSKA, per germline (reference sequence). CDR3 size: 14 residues.

This rearrangement joins TRBV28 to TRBJ2-1; weak D call: TRBD1 (7 bases). Trimming left V 10 bases short and J 4 bases short, with 14 bases between. Germline loops: CDR1 MDHEN, CDR2 SYDVKM. The CDR3 covers 13 residues. CDR3 nucleotides: TGTGCCAACGCGGGACAGTATTACAATGAGCAGTTCTTC. This sequence encodes CANAGQYYNEQFF.

The rearrangement links TRBV21-1 to TRBJ2-7; the table's D call, TRBD2, was not checked against the DNA. TRBV21-1 is shown as a pseudogene. The CDR3 runs 11 residues. The CDR3 nucleotides are TGTGCCAGCAGGGACTATAACGAGCAGTACTTC. Translation: CASRDYNEQYF.

The rearrangement joins TRBV30 to TRBJ2-7, with TRBD1 identical over 7 bases. There are 13 residues in the CDR3. Germline V gives CDR1 GTSNPN, CDR2 SVGIG (reference sequence). The junction had 3 bases not matched to a gene; V was cut back by 3 bases and J by 1 base. CDR3: CAWRLQGSYEQYF. CDR3 coding DNA: TGTGCCTGGAGGCTACAGGGGTCCTACGAGCAGTACTTC.

V gene TRBV29-1 combines with J gene TRBJ2-1; possible D gene TRBD2, 5 bases. Germline V gives CDR1 SQVTM, CDR2 ANQGSEA. The CDR3 contains 11 residues. The V gene lost 1 base and the J gene lost 12 bases, with 10 bases spanning the gap. This chain's CDR3 is CSVEGGLGQFF. The CDR3 bases are TGCAGCGTTGAAGGCGGGCTGGGGCAGTTCTTC.

CDR3 sequence reads: CASSSRGDVEPQHF. The CDR3 coding sequence is TGTGCCAGCAGTTCGCGCGGGGACGTGGAGCCCCAGCATTTT. V and J are TRBV27 and TRBJ1-5; weak D call: TRBD1 (5 bases). Trimming left V 4 bases short and J 8 bases short, with 15 bases between. The CDR3 is 14 amino acids. Germline V gives CDR1 MNHEY, CDR2 SMNVEV (reference sequence).

The rearrangement uses TRBV6-6 and TRBJ1-5; D is possibly TRBD1 (5 bases). The germline gives CDR1 MNHNY, CDR2 SVGAGI (reference sequence). Trimming took 2 bases from V and 11 from J, leaving 10 bases between them. The CDR3 has 12 residues. CDR3 DNA sequence: TGTGCCAGCAGTTACCGGGGGGAGGCCCAGCATTTT. It yields the protein CASSYRGEAQHF.

The genes are TRBV5-1 and TRBJ1-1; tentatively, D is TRBD1 (5 bases). Germline V gene lookup returns CDR1 SGHRS and CDR2 YFSETQ. V lost 0 bases and J 11 bases, leaving 20 bases between the germline ends. The CDR3 loop spans 15 amino acids. The CDR3 sequence is CASSLVGQGHFGAFF. The CDR3 DNA reads TGCGCCAGCAGCTTGGTAGGTCAGGGCCACTTCGGGGCTTTCTTT.

This clonotype is a singleton in its sample. V gene TRBV5-1 combines with J gene TRBJ2-5, with 10 bases identical to TRBD2. Unmatched junction bases numbered 5, after V lost 2 bases and J lost 10 bases. The germline gives CDR1 SGHRS, CDR2 YFSETQ. The CDR3 is 13 amino acids. The CDR3 sequence: CASSFTSGRVQYF. The CDR3 nucleotides are TGCGCCAGCAGCTTCACCAGCGGGAGGGTCCAGTACTTC.

The chain recombines TRBV12-3 or TRBV12-4 with TRBJ1-3; 7 bases agree with TRBD1. The CDR3 loop spans 14 amino acids. V shed 4 bases and J 6 bases; nucleotides not matched to a gene: 6. The chain's CDR3 is CASSYRDSKNTIYF. DNA for the CDR3: TGTGCCAGCAGTTACCGGGACAGTAAAAACACCATATATTTT.

The chain is built from TRBV28 and TRBJ2-7, with 8 bases fitting TRBD1. This CDR3 comprises 13 residues. V lost 5 bases, J lost 4 bases, and 4 bases stayed unmatched. Germline V CDR1 and CDR2: MDHEN, SYDVKM. The CDR3 nucleotides read TGTGCCAGCAGTGCGGACAGGGTTTACGAGCAGTACTTC. It codes for CASSADRVYEQYF.

This rearrangement joins TRBV28 to TRBJ2-3; D uncertain. V was trimmed by 5 bases and J by 7 bases, leaving 7 bases between them. This CDR3 is built from 11 residues. Germline V gene data show CDR1 as MDHEN and CDR2 as SYDVKM. For the CDR3, the DNA is TGTGCCAGCAGTGTAGGGTATACGCAGTATTTT. Amino acid sequence: CASSVGYTQYF.

CDR3 sequence (DNA): TGTGCCAGCAGACCCCAGGGGGGGCGAAGCTACGAGCAGTACTTC. Protein: CASRPQGGRSYEQYF. V is TRBV7-8 and J is TRBJ2-7; D is tentatively TRBD1 or TRBD2 (7 bases each). The V end was cut by 6 bases, the J end by 3 bases, with 18 bases between. This CDR3 spans 15 amino acids. The V gene's germline CDR1 is SGHVS and CDR2 FQNEAQ.

The genes are TRBV12-3 or TRBV12-4 and TRBJ1-1; unclear D gene. The CDR3 totals 13 residues. The germline V and J ends were trimmed by 2 bases and 4 bases, with 8 bases remaining between them. The CDR3 sequence: CASSLQEGTEAFF. CDR3 DNA sequence: TGTGCCAGCAGTTTACAGGAAGGCACTGAAGCTTTCTTT.

The DNA of the CDR3 is TGTGCCAGCAGTCCCGGCTCCTCTGGGGCCAACGTCCTGACTTTC. Translating gives CASSPGSSGANVLTF. The rearrangement joins TRBV28 to TRBJ2-6; D is unresolved. Germline values: CDR1 MDHEN, CDR2 SYDVKM. The CDR3 has 15 amino acids. V lost 5 bases to trimming and J lost 0 bases, with 8 bases between them. The full variable domain, in which reference TRBV28 and TRBJ2-6 provide the parts outside the CDR3, is DVKVTQSSRYLVKRTGEKVFLECVQDMDHENMFWYRQDPGLGLRLIYFSYDVKMKEKGDIPEGYSVSREKKERFSLILESASTNQTSMYLCASSPGSSGANVLTFGAGSRLTVL.

The rearrangement links TRBV12-3 or TRBV12-4 to TRBJ2-7; 13 positions agree with TRBD2. V shed 3 bases and J 6 bases; nucleotides not matched to a gene: 2. The CDR3 loop spans 14 amino acids. CDR3 in amino acids: CASSFGLAGVEQYF. CDR3 bases: TGTGCCAGCAGTTTTGGACTAGCGGGAGTCGAGCAGTACTTC.

The V and J genes are TRBV30 and TRBJ2-1; D gene unclear. Germline CDR1 is GTSNPN and CDR2 is SVGIG (reference sequence). V was cut by 0 bases and J by 0 bases, with 9 bases left in between. This CDR3 has 15 residues. The CDR3 is CAWSVRASSYNEQFF. CDR3 sequence (DNA): TGTGCCTGGAGTGTACGGGCCAGCTCCTACAATGAGCAGTTCTTC.